The rows below give T cell receptor beta chains drawn from one sample of a study of OX40 agonist ivuxolimab in advanced cancers. TCRdb keeps only in-frame clones here, not all; method: immunoSEQ multiplex PCR. The table records approximately 15,000 clones, approximately 80% of them present only once. The specimen comprised CD4+ or CD8+ T cells sorted from blood, sampled in a trial of the OX40 agonist ivuxolimab. The receptors originated from an adult with an advanced solid tumor such as melanoma, head and neck, liver or kidney cancer. CDR3s include the opening cysteine and the closing phenylalanine or tryptophan. Each record gives: V gene, D gene, J gene, clone size, CDR3 protein, CDR3 DNA. D genes are given only for firm matches. Clone sizes are given selectively: once, few, many, or a class where the clone is expanded.

>TRBV2|TRBD1|TRBJ1-1|-
CASSDGNPGGNTEAFF
TGTGCCAGCAGTGACGGGAACCCAGGGGGCAACACTGAAGCTTTCTTT
>TRBV28|-|TRBJ2-7|-
CASSLSDEQYF
TGTGCCAGCAGTTTATCCGACGAGCAGTACTTC
>TRBV13|-|TRBJ1-5|-
CASSLGLGVNQPQHF
TGTGCCAGCAGCTTAGGCTTGGGGGTCAATCAGCCCCAGCATTTT
>TRBV15|-|TRBJ1-2|-
CATAPGHFYGYTF
TGTGCCACAGCGCCGGGACACTTCTATGGCTACACCTTC
>TRBV19|-|TRBJ2-6|-
CASDQAGANVLTF
TGTGCCAGTGACCAGGCTGGGGCCAACGTCCTGACTTTC
>TRBV5-8|TRBD1|TRBJ1-1|-
CASSARQGPNTEAFF
TGTGCCAGCAGCGCACGACAGGGGCCCAACACTGAAGCTTTCTTT
>TRBV4-3|-|TRBJ2-3|few
CASSQGVGTSSTDTQYF
TGCGCCAGCAGCCAAGGGGTCGGGACTTCTAGCACAGATACGCAGTATTTT
>TRBV30|TRBD1|TRBJ2-7|-
CAWSVRGTGVGEQYF
TGTGCCTGGAGTGTACGGGGGACAGGGGTTGGCGAGCAGTACTTC
>TRBV2|TRBD1|TRBJ2-1|few
CASSVSYRGNEQFF
TGTGCCAGCAGTGTTAGCTACAGGGGCAATGAGCAGTTCTTC
>TRBV30|TRBD1|TRBJ1-2|few
CAWTPGQGALGYTF
TGTGCCTGGACCCCCGGGCAGGGGGCTCTCGGCTACACCTTC
>TRBV7-2|-|TRBJ1-5|once
CASSLVADYSNQPQHF
TGTGCCAGCAGCTTAGTGGCGGACTATAGCAATCAGCCCCAGCATTTT
>TRBV19|TRBD1|TRBJ2-3|-
CASSISRGLSTDTQYF
TGTGCCAGTAGTATCAGCAGGGGGCTTAGCACAGATACGCAGTATTTT
>TRBV9|-|TRBJ2-3|-
CASSVGVTDTQYF
TGTGCCAGCAGCGTAGGGGTCACAGATACGCAGTATTTT
>TRBV5-4|TRBD2|TRBJ2-7|-
CASSQDGGGSYEQYF
TGCGCCAGCAGCCAAGACGGCGGGGGCTCCTACGAGCAGTACTTC
>TRBV19|TRBD1|TRBJ2-2|-
CASSIGDRGVGELFF
TGTGCCAGTAGTATAGGCGACAGGGGAGTCGGGGAGCTGTTTTTT
>TRBV2|TRBD2|TRBJ2-1|-
CASSETVWTSVREQFF
TGTGCCAGCAGTGAAACTGTCTGGACTAGCGTACGGGAGCAGTTCTTC
>TRBV9|-|TRBJ1-4|-
CASSVDGSETNEKLFF
TGTGCCAGCAGCGTAGACGGCTCCGAAACTAATGAAAAACTGTTTTTT
>TRBV2|TRBD2|TRBJ2-7|once
CASSDLRTSGTYEQYF
TGTGCCAGCAGTGACCTCCGGACTAGCGGAACCTACGAGCAGTACTTC
>TRBV11-2|-|TRBJ2-7|-
CASSLISPIPPEQYF
TGTGCCAGCAGCTTAATCAGCCCGATCCCCCCCGAGCAGTACTTC
>TRBV19|-|TRBJ1-5|-
CASSGMGHQPQHF
TGTGCCAGCTCAGGGATGGGCCATCAGCCCCAGCATTTT
>TRBV7-8|-|TRBJ1-1|-
CASSLSAGIYGRTEAFF
TGTGCCAGCAGCTTATCGGCAGGGATCTACGGGAGGACTGAAGCTTTCTTT
>TRBV19|TRBD1|TRBJ2-7|-
CASSTRQGAIAEQYF
TGTGCCAGTAGTACAAGACAGGGGGCGATTGCCGAGCAGTACTTC
>TRBV9|-|TRBJ2-5|-
CASSVDGRVVETQYF
TGTGCCAGCAGCGTAGACGGACGGGTAGTCGAGACCCAGTACTTC
>TRBV28|-|TRBJ2-7|-
CASSFGGQYEQYF
TGTGCCAGCAGTTTTGGGGGGCAGTACGAGCAGTACTTC
>TRBV6-1|TRBD2|TRBJ2-3|-
CASSEWGPGGDTQYF
TGTGCCAGCAGTGAATGGGGCCCGGGGGGAGATACGCAGTATTTT
>TRBV19|-|TRBJ2-3|-
CASSKERGRTDTQYF
TGTGCCAGTAGTAAGGAACGGGGCCGCACAGATACGCAGTATTTT
>TRBV18|-|TRBJ1-2|-
CASSSDGGLLMGYTF
TGTGCCAGCTCATCGGACGGCGGCCTTCTGATGGGCTACACCTTC
>TRBV7-6|TRBD1|TRBJ2-3|-
CASGTGGDTQYF
TGTGCCAGCGGGACAGGGGGAGATACGCAGTATTTT
>TRBV28|-|TRBJ1-1|-
CASSVEGYTEAFF
TGTGCCAGCAGTGTGGAGGGTTACACTGAAGCTTTCTTT
>TRBV14|-|TRBJ1-6|-
CASSPLAGSSYNSPLHF
TGTGCCAGCAGCCCCTTGGCAGGGAGCTCCTATAATTCACCCCTCCACTTT
>TRBV7-9|TRBD1|TRBJ1-1|-
CASSVGQGNTEAFF
TGTGCCAGCAGCGTCGGACAGGGGAACACTGAAGCTTTCTTT
>TRBV5-6|-|TRBJ1-4|-
CASSFTPGHRANEKLFF
TGTGCCAGCAGCTTCACCCCGGGACATAGGGCTAATGAAAAACTGTTTTTT
>TRBV28|TRBD2|TRBJ2-5|-
CASSPPGTSGIGETQYF
TGTGCCAGCAGTCCACCCGGGACTAGCGGGATCGGGGAGACCCAGTACTTC
>TRBV4-2|-|TRBJ2-7|-
CASSQTLLGTAYEQYF
TGTGCCAGCAGCCAAACCTTACTAGGTACCGCGTACGAGCAGTACTTC
>TRBV6-5|-|TRBJ1-1|-
CASSYGQENTEAFF
TGTGCCAGCAGTTACGGGCAGGAGAACACTGAAGCTTTCTTT
>TRBV11-2|-|TRBJ1-4|-
CASSFYPERDEKLFF
TGTGCCAGCAGCTTTTATCCCGAACGGGATGAAAAACTGTTTTTT
>TRBV5-5|TRBD2|TRBJ2-1|-
CASSLVRGDEQFF
TGTGCCAGCAGCTTGGTGCGGGGGGATGAGCAGTTCTTC
>TRBV6-6|TRBD1|TRBJ2-7|-
CASSSPGQPSYEQYF
TGTGCCAGCAGTTCCCCGGGACAGCCTTCATACGAGCAGTACTTC
>TRBV4-1|-|TRBJ2-7|-
CASSQEPDYEQYF
TGCGCCAGCAGCCAAGAACCTGACTACGAGCAGTACTTC
>TRBV5-6|TRBD2|TRBJ2-7|-
CASSLLLEAGAYEQYF
TGTGCCAGCAGCTTGCTATTAGAGGCGGGAGCCTACGAGCAGTACTTC
>TRBV27|-|TRBJ1-2|-
CASSPPGYGYTF
TGTGCCAGCAGTCCCCCGGGCTATGGCTACACCTTC
>TRBV7-9|-|TRBJ1-6|few
CASSPPGVRSPLHF
TGTGCCAGCAGCCCTCCGGGGGTTCGTTCACCCCTCCACTTT